This TCR beta chain was obtained from a study of blood T cell repertoires in COVID-19 (dated by TCRdb to about 2020). Regarding the complete study: The collaborator samples originated in the United States, Italy and Spain and spanned the acute and convalescent phases of COVID-19. The repertoires were made available in a free public database intended to serve as a resource for research on the immune response to SARS-CoV-2. The prospective study material was composed of cDNA or gDNA derived from T cells, B-cell-depleted T cells, or PBMCs. HLA class I and class II types, where available, came from metadata supplied by the sample provider rather than from assay-based typing. The sample metadata nearly always contained a de-identified subject ID, COVID-19 status, age in years and sex. Samples came from the ongoing ImmuneRACE study (first 160 participants) plus 1,254 subjects from 6 global collaborators. Deeply sampled blood TCRbeta repertoires from subjects exposed to, actively infected with, or recovered from COVID-19 were included in the dataset. Points the paper makes about the study in general: The amount of clinical and demographic metadata varied by source and participant and was provided uncurated.

The CDR3 has 16 amino acids, counting the end cysteine and phenylalanine. Kept here is only the CDR3 DNA, which spans 48 bases and is read in frame from base 1. V drops 5 bases and J drops 0 bases, leaving 13 bases in between. Via the germline V gene (reference sequence), CDR1 is LNHDA and CDR2 SQIVND. The immunoSEQ Assay, a bias-controlled multiplex PCR, was used to amplify TCRbeta CDR3 regions from genomic DNA. The study's processing was this. The number of nucleated cells in each sample was estimated by amplification of reference gene primers within the assay. Sequence reads were collapsed and filtered to measure the absolute abundance of every unique TCRbeta CDR3 rearrangement. For each sample, productive Simpson clonality was calculated by taking the square root of Simpson's diversity index across productive rearrangements. Drawn from immuneACCESS, this table holds only the in-frame rearrangements with V and J called that TCRdb kept. Clones are partly lost; checked studies trace under half to an unresolved V gene and leave the rest unexplained. The D gene and trimming were derived from the DNA, and the V and J assignments and clone size from that table. This sample is represented by approximately 250,000 clones; 70% to 85% of them were singletons. In total, the top ten clones hold approximately 2% of the sample.

In the case of this clone: The antigen it binds to is not known. No much larger clone is present one base from it, and per-base qualities are unavailable.

A second Seattle source provided samples from volunteer blood donors who had recovered from COVID-19. The collaborating institutions used their own protocols to collect whole blood in K2EDTA tubes. Collaborator samples were shipped for TCRbeta analysis as frozen whole blood, isolated PBMCs, or DNA extracted from either sample type. Sequencing input: peripheral blood. The chain is made from TRBV19 and TRBJ2-2; TRBD1 is a weak D gene call, 5 bases matching. The clonotype originates from a middle-aged man who had recovered from COVID-19. The CDR3 here reads CASSDSRTTNTGELFF. The DNA is TGTGCCAGTAGTGATTCGCGGACAACGAACACCGGGGAGCTGTTTTTT.